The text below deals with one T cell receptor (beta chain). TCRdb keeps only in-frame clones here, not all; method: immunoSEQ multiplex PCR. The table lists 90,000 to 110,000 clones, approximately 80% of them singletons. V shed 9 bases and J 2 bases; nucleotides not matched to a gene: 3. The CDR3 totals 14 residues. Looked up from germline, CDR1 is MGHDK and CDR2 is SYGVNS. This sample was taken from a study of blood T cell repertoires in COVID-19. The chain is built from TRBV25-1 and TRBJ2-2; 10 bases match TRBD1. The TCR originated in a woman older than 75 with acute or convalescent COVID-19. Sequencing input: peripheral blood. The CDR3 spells CASRQGANTGELFF. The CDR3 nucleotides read TGTGCCAGTCGACAGGGGGCAAACACCGGGGAGCTGTTTTTT.